This T cell receptor beta chain was obtained from a study of blood T cell repertoires in COVID-19. Sequencing used immunoSEQ multiplex PCR; TCRdb keeps in-frame clones, though not all of them. The table records 200,000 to 250,000 clones, more than 70% of them present only once. The CDR3 is 15 amino acids. J gave up 2 bases and V 0 bases, and 3 bases lay outside the gene matches. In germline, CDR1 is LGHDT, CDR2 YNNKEL (reference sequence). The sequencing sample was made of peripheral blood. This chain connects TRBV3-1 (or the pseudogene TRBV3-2) to TRBJ1-1, with 7 bases lining up with TRBD1. The sequence was collected from an older man with acute or convalescent COVID-19. The CDR3 bases are TGTGCCAGCAGCCAAGACACAGGGGCAAACACTGAAGCTTTCTTT. Its translation is CASSQDTGANTEAFF.